This TCR beta chain came from a study of blood T cell repertoires in COVID-19. The CDR3 contains 13 residues. Germline V gene lookup returns CDR1 SGHTA and CDR2 FQGNSA. V gave up 5 bases and J gave up 5 bases, with 12 bases separating them. Individuals drawn from 20 to 25 US areas were roughly 18 to 95 years old. Source study methods: From reference gene primer amplification, estimates of nucleated cell counts were derived. The protocol was immunoSEQ multiplex PCR, while the TCRdb copy is restricted to in-frame clones and leaves out a portion. V and J calls and clone size are those listed in that table; D and trimming were worked out from the DNA. Here the sample spans 250,000 to 300,000 clones, 75% to 95% being singletons.

This chain links TRBV7-2 with TRBJ2-5; weak D call: TRBD2 (5 bases). The clonotype was recovered from a woman in her thirties who had recovered from COVID-19. The material sequenced was PBMCs or T cells enriched from blood (not recorded which). DNA for the CDR3: TGTGCCAGCAGCAGGACCCGCGGGGAGACCCAGTACTTC. Encoded protein: CASSRTRGETQYF.